This T cell receptor beta chain was sequenced in a study of identical twins. This clonotype occurred many times. TCRdb re-called the 5' RACE reads with MiXCR, one entry per CDR3 protein. The data show a few hundred thousand distinct CDR3 sequences, around 8.3% seen once. Per germline, CDR1 SQVTM and CDR2 ANQGSEA. Between the trimmed V and J ends, which lost 7 bases and 4 bases, there was a span of 11 bases. The CDR3 contains 11 residues. These data also formed part of another study, on yellow fever vaccine responses in identical twins.

The chain couples TRBV29-1 to TRBJ2-7, with no clear D. This TCR derives from a woman aged 18 to 35 in good health. The specimen was CD8+ T cells sorted from blood. CDR3 sequence: CSAEVEYEQYF. The CDR3 nucleotides are TGCAGCGCCGAAGTAGAGTACGAGCAGTACTTC.